In its sample, the clone carrying this T cell receptor (beta chain) was seen many times. Its antigen is unidentified. Over 180 million TCR-beta sequences from 15-18 subjects came from every sequencing run. TCRdb independently ran MiXCR on the 5' RACE reads; one entry per CDR3 protein. The table includes tens of thousands of distinct CDR3 sequences, roughly 13% detected once. This sample is part of a study of neurological immune-mediated disorders. Study-wide findings and caveats: The study found the most TCR clonal expansion in HTLV-1-associated myelopathy and the least in multiple sclerosis, below healthy controls. No CDR3 amino acid sequences recurred among expanded clones across subjects, suggesting private repertoires in all groups.

Time point given: longitudinal time-point 1 (baseline). Unsorted libraries were generated from 2 million PBMCs. These cells had been stored in RNAlater at -80 C. The V gene's germline CDR1 is WNHNN and CDR2 SYGVQD (reference sequence). Between the trimmed V and J ends, which lost 0 bases and 7 bases, there was a span of 4 bases. The CDR3 sequence is 12 residues long. This TCR derives from a female donor with HTLV-1-associated myelopathy (HAM/TSP). The genes are TRBV10-1 and TRBJ2-1, with D unresolved. Sequenced input: PBMCs. CDR3 DNA sequence: TGCGCCAGCAGTGAGTCTCTGAATGAGCAGTTCTTC. This gives the protein CASSESLNEQFF.